The clone carrying this T cell receptor (beta chain) turned up a few times. The antigen remains undetermined. This specimen belongs to a study of beta chain features in type 1 diabetes. Findings of the study overall: Fewer junction insertions and more nucleotide deletions appeared in type 1 diabetes patients. TCRB CDR3 length was moderately but significantly reduced in all four CD4+ subsets of Type 1 diabetes patients. Patients and controls would share equally any PCR tilt toward shorter templates.

Naive, central memory, regulatory and stem cell-like memory cells within the CD4+ compartment were sorted using CD45RO/CCR7/CD25/CD127/CD95/CD27. The entirety of the isolated RNA underwent reverse transcription, so expressed TCRB transcripts were sequenced. Profiled with immunoSEQ multiplex PCR; TCRdb holds only in-frame clones, not every one. The sample includes hundreds of thousands of clones, about 14% seen only once; the top ten take nearly 0.04%. The sequencing input was naive CD4+ T cells from blood. The source of this sequence is a man aged 18 to 30 with type 1 diabetes.

The CDR3 reads CASSLNYLTAQFF. CDR3 sequence (DNA): TGTGCCAGCAGCTTGAATTATCTCACCGCGCAGTTCTTC. This sequence joins TRBV5-4 and TRBJ2-1; D ambiguous. Deletions cut 1 base from V and 12 bases from J, with 14 bases between. The CDR3 contains 13 residues. Germline V gene lookup returns CDR1 SGHNT and CDR2 YYREEE (reference sequence).